This TCR beta chain originates from a study of T cells in Graves' hyperthyroidism and ophthalmopathy. Study conclusions and caveats: Also found in blood were most expanded thyroid clonotypes above 0.001.

The CDR3 totals 20 residues. J gave up 1 base and V 0 bases, and 15 bases lay outside the gene matches. Germline lookup yields CDR1 SGHRS and CDR2 YFSETQ. Stability of Graves' hyperthyroidism was defined as absent ophthalmopathy progression within 18 months. Diagnosing involved the use of clinical symptoms, serum thyroxine and TRAb, thyroid ultrasound and orbital computed tomography. The table lists this clonotype with many counts. The antigen is undetermined. Amplification yielded TCR beta CDR3 regions, with RNA transcripts as the source. With the HTBI primer set, the TCR CDR3 went through a first round of RT-PCR. MiXCR, run by TCRdb on the multiplex PCR reads, gives a single entry per CDR3 protein. The sample has a few hundred thousand distinct CDR3 sequences, roughly 25% seen once; the top ten hold roughly 70%.

Sequencing was performed on blood. The clonotype originates from a man aged 45 to 65 with Graves' hyperthyroidism. The chain has TRBV5-1 and TRBJ2-1, with 8 bases lining up with TRBD2. Here the CDR3 reads CASSLDRTSTSRLSYNEQFF. The CDR3 bases are TGCGCCAGCAGCTTGGATCGGACTAGCACGTCCCGGCTTTCCTACAATGAGCAGTTCTTC.